This T cell receptor (beta chain) is from a study of beta chain features in type 1 diabetes. As for the study in general: There was similarity between patients and healthy donors in age, gender and cell yields.

Reverse transcribing all isolated RNA meant expressed TCRB transcripts were sequenced. Measured with immunoSEQ multiplex PCR; TCRdb has only the in-frame clones, and not every one. The sample yields around 280,000 clones, roughly 8% seen once. General study points: VDJ junctions in type 1 diabetes patients carried more deletions and fewer insertions. The naive, central memory and Treg TCRB repertoires showed an apparent similarity that was greater among patients than among healthy donors.

CDR1 SGHTA and CDR2 FQGNSA come from the germline V gene. V gave up 3 bases and J gave up 10 bases, with 10 bases separating them. The CDR3 runs to 12 residues. There are a few counts of this clone. Its specificity is unknown. The sequencing sample was made of central memory CD4+ T cells from blood. The rearrangement uses TRBV7-2 and TRBJ1-3; D call uncertain. This receptor was identified in a woman aged 18 to 35 in good health. The CDR3 coding sequence is TGTGCCAGCAGCTTCGGTGGGTCGACCATATATTTT. Protein sequence: CASSFGGSTIYF.